This T cell receptor beta chain was observed in a study of blood T cell repertoires in COVID-19. The repertoire was sequenced with immunoSEQ multiplex PCR; TCRdb's copy has only in-frame clones and lacks some. The table records over 250,000 clones, approximately 85% of them present only once. Sequenced input: peripheral blood. This TCR was sampled from a man aged 45-65 years with active or convalescent COVID-19.

CDR3 nucleotides: TGTGCCAGCAGCACCCGGACAGGTTTGAACTCTGGGGCCAACGTCCTGACTTTC. Translating gives CASSTRTGLNSGANVLTF. The chain couples TRBV9 to TRBJ2-6; TRBD1 aligns across 7 bases. CDR1 and CDR2 (germline): SGDLS, YYNGEE. The J segment lost 0 bases and the V segment lost 4 bases, leaving 10 bases of the junction unmatched. This CDR3 region has 18 residues.